The T cell receptor beta chain described here comes from a study of response to subunit inactivated influenza vaccine. Study-level findings and limits: A suggestion made by the authors is that each seasonal influenza vaccination recruits few new T cells.

This CDR3 spans 16 amino acids. V lost 3 bases to trimming and J lost 0 bases, with 12 bases between them. In germline, CDR1 is MNHNS, CDR2 SASEGT. Points on this clonotype: As yet, its antigen is unknown.

TCRdb analysed the RT-PCR reads with MiXCR anew, one entry per CDR3 protein. In the table there are under 500,000 distinct CDR3 sequences, about a tenth of which are singletons. The specimen was PBMCs from blood, collected roughly 46 days after vaccination. This sequence originates from a man between 50 and 59 years old who received an inactivated influenza vaccine. The J gene is TRBJ1-5, the V gene TRBV6-1; unclear D gene. The CDR3 region has the DNA TGTGCCAGCAGTGAGGGTCAGGCCTATAGCAATCAGCCCCAGCATTTT. This encodes CASSEGQAYSNQPQHF.